This T cell receptor beta chain was identified in a study of blood T cell repertoires in COVID-19. Germline V gives CDR1 SGHNT, CDR2 YENEEA. Trimming cost V 0 bases and J 2 bases, with 10 bases left between them. The length of the CDR3 is 15 residues. Some clones are missing from TCRdb's copy, which holds only in-frame ones; the method was immunoSEQ multiplex PCR. The sample records around 220,000 clones, about 88% being singletons. Sequencing was performed on peripheral blood. The chain couples TRBV11-3 to TRBJ1-1, with D maybe TRBD1 (6 bases). The sequence derives from a woman aged 40 to 50 who had recovered from COVID-19. CDR3 residues: CASSLDTGSNTEAFF. CDR3 in DNA: TGTGCCAGCAGCTTAGATACAGGGTCTAACACTGAAGCTTTCTTT. Full variable domain (remainder filled in from reference TRBV11-3 and TRBJ1-1): EAGVVQSPRYKIIEKKQPVAFWCNPISGHNTLYWYLQNLGQGPELLIRYENEEAVDDSQLPKDRFSAERLKGVDSTLKIQPAELGDSAVYLCASSLDTGSNTEAFFGQGTRLTVV.